This TCR beta chain was recovered during a study of T cells after yellow fever vaccination. Trimming cost V 5 bases and J 5 bases; bases outside gene matches: 10. Germline V CDR1 and CDR2: WNHNN, SYGVQD (reference sequence). This CDR3 spans 15 amino acids. General study findings and limits: Clonotypes shared by both compartments, CD4 and CD8, made up a small share.

With respect to this clonotype: Antigen unknown.

Synthesis of TCR cDNA relied on 5'RACE template switching, which attached a universal primer site and UMIs. TCRdb processed the 5' RACE reads anew with MiXCR; each CDR3 protein has one entry. The table records about 210,000 distinct CDR3 sequences, approximately 6.3% of them present only once. This sequence originates from a man in his thirties or forties who received the YFV17D yellow fever vaccine. The chain recombines TRBV10-1 with TRBJ2-5; 8 bases map to TRBD2. The sample was CD4+ T cells sorted from PBMCs, taken on the day of the yellow fever booster vaccination. The CDR3 sequence is CASSTGRAGVETQYF. Here the CDR3 DNA reads TGCGCCAGCAGTACCGGACGAGCGGGAGTGGAGACCCAGTACTTC.